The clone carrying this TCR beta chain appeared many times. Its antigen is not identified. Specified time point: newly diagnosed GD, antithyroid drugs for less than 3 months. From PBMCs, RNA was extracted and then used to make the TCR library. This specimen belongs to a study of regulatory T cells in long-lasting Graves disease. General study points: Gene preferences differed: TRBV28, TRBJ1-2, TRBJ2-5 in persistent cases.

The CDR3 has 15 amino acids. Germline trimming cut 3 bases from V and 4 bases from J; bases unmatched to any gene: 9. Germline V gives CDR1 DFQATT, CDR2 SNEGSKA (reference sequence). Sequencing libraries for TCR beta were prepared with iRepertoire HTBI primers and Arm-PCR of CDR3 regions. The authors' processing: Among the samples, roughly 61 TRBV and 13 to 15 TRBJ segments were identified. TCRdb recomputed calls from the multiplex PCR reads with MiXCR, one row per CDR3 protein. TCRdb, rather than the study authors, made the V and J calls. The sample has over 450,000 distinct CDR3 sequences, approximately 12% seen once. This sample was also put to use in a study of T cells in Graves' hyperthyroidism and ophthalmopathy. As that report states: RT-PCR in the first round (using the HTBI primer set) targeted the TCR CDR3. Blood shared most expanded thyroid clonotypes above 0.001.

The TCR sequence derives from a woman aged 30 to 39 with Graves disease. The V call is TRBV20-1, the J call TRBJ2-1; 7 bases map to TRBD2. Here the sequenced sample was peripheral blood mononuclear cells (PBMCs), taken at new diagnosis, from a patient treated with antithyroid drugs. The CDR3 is CSASTYLGGYNEQFF. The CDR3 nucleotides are TGCAGTGCTAGCACTTACCTGGGAGGGTACAATGAGCAGTTCTTC.